The next 19 T cell receptor beta chains were all read from a single sample in a study of T cells in localized non-small cell lung cancer. TCRdb keeps only in-frame clones here, not all; method: immunoSEQ multiplex PCR. This table has about 30,000 clones, around 90% appearing once. The specimen was peripheral blood, collected before any cancer treatment. The source of these receptors is a female donor of 60 years or more with stage III squamous cell lung carcinoma.

The chain combines TRBV5-4 with TRBJ1-6; weak D call: TRBD1 (5 bases). The germline gives CDR1 SGHNT, CDR2 YYREEE (reference sequence). The CDR3 totals 15 residues. V was pared by 2 bases and J by 1 base, with 7 bases between. The CDR3 is CASSLGQSYNSPLHF. CDR3 DNA: TGTGCCAGCAGCTTAGGACAATCCTATAATTCACCCCTCCACTTT.

The J gene is TRBJ2-5, the V gene TRBV5-1; 9 bases are a match to TRBD2. V shed 4 bases, J shed 7 bases, and the junction held 11 bases outside the gene matches. Per germline, CDR1 SGHRS and CDR2 YFSETQ. The CDR3 totals 15 residues. Written as DNA, the CDR3 is TGCGCCAGCAGCGGTGAGGGACTAGCAACTGTGACCCAGTACTTC. It translates to CASSGEGLATVTQYF. The full variable domain, with the rest looked up from reference TRBV5-1 and TRBJ2-5, is KAGVTQTPRYLIKTRGQQVTLSCSPISGHRSVSWYQQTPGQGLQFLFEYFSETQRNKGNFPGRFSGRQFSNSRSEMNVSTLELGDSALYLCASSGEGLATVTQYFGPGTRLLVL.

The sample holds a few counts of this clone. The chain has TRBV30 and TRBJ1-5; 9 bases are shared with TRBD1. This CDR3 has 13 residues. Germline CDR1 GTSNPN, CDR2 SVGIG (reference sequence). The V segment lost 1 base and the J segment 5 bases; nucleotides outside the gene matches: 0. The DNA for the CDR3 is TGTGCCTGGAGTGGACAGGGGGATCAGCCCCAGCATTTT. Its translation: CAWSGQGDQPQHF. The whole variable domain, remainder taken from reference TRBV30 and TRBJ1-5, is SQTIHQWPATLVQPVGSPLSLECTVEGTSNPNLYWYRQAAGRGLQLLFYSVGIGQISSEVPQNLSASRPQDRQFILSSKKLLLSDSGFYLCAWSGQGDQPQHFGDGTRLSIL.

This clone was counted only a few times. The chain joins TRBV19 to TRBJ2-2; TRBD1 is a possible D gene (5 bases). The V and J ends lost 7 bases and 3 bases respectively, with 18 bases between them. Germline V gene sequence: CDR1 LNHDA, CDR2 SQIVND (reference sequence). CDR3 length: 16 residues. The CDR3 coding sequence is TGTGCCAGTACTTCACTTTGGGGCCCCCACACCGGGGAGCTGTTTTTT. As protein: CASTSLWGPHTGELFF.

The J gene is TRBJ2-3, the V gene TRBV15; TRBD1 agrees at 7 bases. V lost 1 base, J lost 9 bases, and 10 bases stayed unmatched. There are 15 residues in the CDR3. Looked up from germline, CDR1 is LNHNV and CDR2 is YYDKDF (reference sequence). The CDR3 loop reads CATSRGGGASITQYF. CDR3 nucleotide sequence: TGTGCCACCAGCAGAGGAGGGGGCGCGTCTATCACGCAGTATTTT.

This clone was recorded only once. The chain joins TRBV5-1 to TRBJ2-7, with D uncertain. V lost 0 bases and J 4 bases, leaving 20 bases between the germline ends. This CDR3 region has 17 residues. Germline CDR1 SGHRS, CDR2 YFSETQ. The CDR3 spells CASSLGLQPVTLYEQYF. CDR3 DNA: TGCGCCAGCAGCTTGGGATTGCAGCCTGTAACTTTATACGAGCAGTACTTC. The full variable domain, its missing parts supplied by reference TRBV5-1 and TRBJ2-7, is KAGVTQTPRYLIKTRGQQVTLSCSPISGHRSVSWYQQTPGQGLQFLFEYFSETQRNKGNFPGRFSGRQFSNSRSEMNVSTLELGDSALYLCASSLGLQPVTLYEQYFGPGTRLTVT.

This sequence joins TRBV7-2 and TRBJ1-4, with 9 bases identical to TRBD1. This CDR3 comprises 19 residues. The V segment lost 1 base and the J segment 2 bases; nucleotides outside the gene matches: 11. Germline loops: CDR1 SGHTA, CDR2 FQGNSA. CDR3 DNA sequence: TGTGCCAGCAGCTTAGGTGGGACAGGGAAGGCCCGGACTAATGAAAAACTGTTTTTT. Translating it yields CASSLGGTGKARTNEKLFF.

The CDR3 region has the DNA TGTGCCAGCTCACCACCGAATCGTGTGGGGGGAGAGACCCAGTACTTC. The encoded protein is CASSPPNRVGGETQYF. The V call is TRBV18, the J call TRBJ2-5; D perhaps matches TRBD2 (6 bases). CDR1 KGHSH and CDR2 LQKENI come from the germline V gene. Between the trimmed V and J ends, which lost 0 bases and 4 bases, there was a span of 15 bases. The CDR3 runs 16 residues.

The V and J genes are TRBV7-2 and TRBJ2-7; the D gene is possibly TRBD1 (6 bases). The CDR3 has 15 residues. Germline values: CDR1 SGHTA, CDR2 FQGNSA. Trimming shortened V by 1 base and J by 2 bases, and 12 bases separated the two germline ends. In DNA form, the CDR3 reads TGTGCCAGCAGCTTAGTCGGTGCAGGGGCCTACGAGCAGTACTTC. Its protein is CASSLVGAGAYEQYF.

This rearrangement joins TRBV9 to TRBJ2-1, with D unresolved. Trimming stripped 0 bases from V and 2 bases from J, with 6 bases between. This CDR3 contains 14 residues. CDR1 SGDLS and CDR2 YYNGEE come from the germline V gene. CDR3 DNA: TGTGCCAGCAGCGTAGAGGCAACCTACAATGAGCAGTTCTTC. It is translated as CASSVEATYNEQFF.

The chain has TRBV11-2 and TRBJ1-6; D is possibly TRBD1 (5 bases). V was shortened by 1 base and J by 4 bases, with 11 bases between the two germline ends. The CDR3 is 16 residues long. CDR1 SGHAT and CDR2 FQNNGV come from the germline V gene. The CDR3 region has the DNA TGTGCCAGCAGCTTAGTGGGACCGAATTATAATTCACCCCTCCACTTT. This sequence encodes CASSLVGPNYNSPLHF.

The chain links TRBV7-8 to TRBJ2-3; D perhaps matches TRBD2 (5 bases). The CDR3 has 16 amino acids. The V gene lost 6 bases and the J gene lost 0 bases, with 16 bases spanning the gap. Germline CDR1 is SGHVS and CDR2 is FQNEAQ. The CDR3 region has the DNA TGTGCCAGCAGTTCTAGCAGGACTTATAGCACAGATACGCAGTATTTT. Protein: CASSSSRTYSTDTQYF.

This clone showed up just a few times. The chain couples TRBV20-1 to TRBJ2-1; TRBD2 aligns across 9 bases. CDR1 and CDR2 from the germline V gene are DFQATT and SNEGSKA (reference sequence). This CDR3 region has 11 residues. The DNA of the CDR3 is TGCGGCATAGCGGGAGTCAATGAGCAGTTCTTC. Its protein product is CGIAGVNEQFF.

V usage is TRBV15 and J usage is TRBJ2-2, with 7 bases matching TRBD2. The CDR3 sequence is 13 residues long. CDR1 is LNHNV and CDR2 is YYDKDF in the germline V gene (reference sequence). Germline trimming cut 11 bases from V and 1 base from J; bases unmatched to any gene: 4. CDR3 sequence (DNA): TGTGCCGGGGGAGGGAGGAACACCGGGGAGCTGTTTTTT. Protein product: CAGGGRNTGELFF.

The chain recombines TRBV28 with TRBJ1-2; unclear D gene. There are 11 residues in the CDR3. V lost 7 bases to trimming and J lost 5 bases, with 8 bases between them. Germline values: CDR1 MDHEN, CDR2 SYDVKM. The CDR3 is CASTPGYGYTF. CDR3 nucleotides: TGTGCCAGCACCCCCGGTTATGGCTACACCTTC.

CDR3 DNA sequence: TGTGCCAGCAGTGCCCAGCGGGAGTTGCCCGGGGAGCTGTTTTTT. The encoded protein is CASSAQRELPGELFF. The chain is built from TRBV6-1 and TRBJ2-2, with 8 bases that match TRBD2. J was trimmed by 6 bases and V by 4 bases; bases with no gene match: 7. Germline-derived CDR1 and CDR2 are MNHNS and SASEGT. The CDR3 is 15 amino acids.

This clone was counted once. The chain joins TRBV6-6 to TRBJ2-7, with D unclear. This CDR3 region has 11 residues. V was trimmed by 8 bases and J by 6 bases, leaving 11 bases between them. The germline CDR1 and CDR2 sequences are MNHNY and SVGAGI (reference sequence). CDR3 amino acids: CASLTGSEQYF. CDR3 coding DNA: TGTGCCAGCCTGACGGGTTCCGAGCAGTACTTC.

This clone has a handful of counts. The chain joins TRBV7-2 to TRBJ1-4; D uncertain. CDR1 SGHTA and CDR2 FQGNSA come from the germline V gene. The CDR3 has 15 amino acids. V was shortened by 0 bases and J by 4 bases, with 9 bases between the two germline ends. The CDR3 DNA is TGTGCCAGCAGCTTAGCGTCGGGTAATAATGAAAAACTGTTTTTT. It yields the protein CASSLASGNNEKLFF.

This CDR3 is CASRAGQGSSYEQYF. DNA of the CDR3: TGTGCCAGCAGAGCCGGACAGGGAAGCTCCTACGAGCAGTACTTC. V and J are TRBV28 and TRBJ2-7, with 8 bases fitting TRBD1. This CDR3 is 15 amino acids long. Germline V gives CDR1 MDHEN, CDR2 SYDVKM. With 6 bases clipped from V and 0 bases from J, the junction kept 7 bases outside the gene matches.